This TCR beta chain was identified during a study of identical twins. Points from the study as a whole: Within cord blood, abundant beta clonotypes carried fewer insertions, but memory repertoires showed no such trend. Part of the zero-insertion signal could reflect confounding by invariant MAIT and iNKT cells. Sharing of beta out-of-frame sequences by twins showed a weaker excess.

In the case of this clonotype: Its target is not known.

A universal primer site arose from template switching, and cDNA bore unique molecular identifiers. TCRdb independently ran MiXCR on the 5' RACE reads; one entry per CDR3 protein. This sample has more than 1.5 million distinct CDR3 sequences, with roughly a third found just once. The CDR3 length is 17 residues. V shed 7 bases and J shed 0 bases, with 19 bases lying between them. In germline, CDR1 is KGHDR, CDR2 SFDVKD. Specimen: cord blood. The source is a newborn girl in good health. The chain combines TRBV24-1 with TRBJ2-3; weak D call: TRBD2 (5 bases). The CDR3 sequence is CATSVAGERASTDTQYF. The CDR3 bases are TGTGCCACCAGCGTGGCTGGGGAGAGGGCTAGCACAGATACGCAGTATTTT.